The 3 T cell receptor beta chains reported below all come from one sample, sequenced in a study of blood T cell repertoires in COVID-19 (dated by TCRdb to 2018 to 2020). Library preparation used the immunoSEQ multiplex PCR assay. TCRdb stores this immuneACCESS table with in-frame sequences only. Part of the clones is absent; in the studies checked, under half of the shortfall reflects unresolved V genes, and no reason is known for the rest. The sample records around 95,000 clones, over 65% of which are singletons. In total, the top ten clones hold around 13% of the sample. The specimen sequenced was peripheral blood. The receptors come from a human donor in a cohort sampled during active COVID-19.

The chain recombines TRBV30 with TRBJ1-2; D unresolved. The CDR3 sequence is 12 residues long. The V end lost 3 bases, the J end lost 0 bases, and 5 bases lay between the germline ends. Germline V gene sequence: CDR1 GTSNPN, CDR2 SVGIG (reference sequence). The CDR3 DNA follows: TGTGCCTGGAGCTCTCCTAACTATGGCTACACCTTC. This codes for CAWSSPNYGYTF.

This chain joins TRBV7-2 and TRBJ1-6; D might be TRBD1 (5 bases). CDR3 length: 16 amino acids. Trimming took 0 bases from V and 5 from J, leaving 11 bases between them. Germline loops: CDR1 SGHTA, CDR2 FQGNSA. The CDR3: CASSLAGGSNNSPLHF. In nucleotides, the CDR3 is TGTGCCAGCAGCTTAGCCGGGGGGAGTAATAATTCACCCCTCCACTTT.

The chain employs TRBV28 and TRBJ2-6, with 7 bases aligning to TRBD1. The germline CDR1 and CDR2 sequences are MDHEN and SYDVKM. The length of the CDR3 is 18 residues. With 5 bases clipped from V and 0 bases from J, the junction kept 10 bases outside the gene matches. CDR3 residues: CASSPSGQRGSGANVLTF. Written as DNA, the CDR3 is TGTGCCAGCAGTCCCTCGGGACAGAGAGGCTCTGGGGCCAACGTCCTGACTTTC. The variable domain in full, completed from reference TRBV28 and TRBJ2-6, reads DVKVTQSSRYLVKRTGEKVFLECVQDMDHENMFWYRQDPGLGLRLIYFSYDVKMKEKGDIPEGYSVSREKKERFSLILESASTNQTSMYLCASSPSGQRGSGANVLTFGAGSRLTVL.